The 2 T cell receptor beta chains reported below all come from one sample, sequenced in a study of cytomegalovirus exposure and HLA in healthy donors. Profiled with immunoSEQ multiplex PCR; TCRdb holds only in-frame clones, not every one. Among tens of thousands of clones listed, over 90% were seen once. Sequenced: PBMCs. Receptor source: a young man in good health and CMV-seropositive.

This clone has just one count. Its ends do not fully match the called genes, so a read error is possible. This chain connects TRBV7-7 to TRBJ2-1, with D tentatively TRBD1 (5 bases). Germline values: CDR1 SSHAT, CDR2 FNYEAQ (reference sequence). The CDR3 loop spans 13 amino acids. The DNA for the CDR3 is TGTGCTAGCAGCTCAGGGTCCTACAATGAGCAGTTCTTC. This codes for CASSSGSYNEQFF.

This chain links TRBV4-1 with TRBJ2-5; D not certain. This CDR3 comprises 12 residues. Per the germline V gene, CDR1 is MGHRA and CDR2 is YSYEKL. Trimming stripped 2 bases from V and 5 bases from J, with 6 bases between. The chain's CDR3 is CASSQSLETQYF. CDR3 sequence (DNA): TGCGCCAGCAGCCAATCCCTCGAGACCCAGTACTTC.